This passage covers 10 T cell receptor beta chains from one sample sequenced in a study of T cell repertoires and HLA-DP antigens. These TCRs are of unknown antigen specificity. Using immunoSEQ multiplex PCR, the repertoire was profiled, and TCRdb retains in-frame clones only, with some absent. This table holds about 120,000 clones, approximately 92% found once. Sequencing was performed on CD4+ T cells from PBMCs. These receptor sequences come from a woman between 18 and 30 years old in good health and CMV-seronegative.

In DNA, the CDR3 is TGTGCCACCCCGGCACCGAACAATCCAGATACGCAGTATTTT. Amino acids: CATPAPNNPDTQYF. The chain is built from TRBV15 and TRBJ2-3; no clear D gene. V was pared by 8 bases and J by 4 bases, with 16 bases between. Germline V gene data show CDR1 as LNHNV and CDR2 as YYDKDF (reference sequence). The CDR3 has 14 amino acids.

The CDR3 is CASSFGRLTDTQYF. In nucleotides, the CDR3 is TGTGCCAGCAGTTTTGGGCGGCTCACAGATACGCAGTATTTT. The rearrangement uses TRBV27 and TRBJ2-3; D is ambiguous. The germline V gene has CDR1 MNHEY and CDR2 SMNVEV (reference sequence). The CDR3 is made up of 14 amino acids. V was clipped by 3 bases and J by 2 bases, with 9 bases between them.

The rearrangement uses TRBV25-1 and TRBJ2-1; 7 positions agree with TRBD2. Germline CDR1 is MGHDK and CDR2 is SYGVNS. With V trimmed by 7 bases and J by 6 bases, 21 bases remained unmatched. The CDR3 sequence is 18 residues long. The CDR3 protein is CASTSPHLAGEPANEQFF. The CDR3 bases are TGTGCCAGCACCTCACCCCATTTGGCGGGGGAACCCGCCAATGAGCAGTTCTTC.

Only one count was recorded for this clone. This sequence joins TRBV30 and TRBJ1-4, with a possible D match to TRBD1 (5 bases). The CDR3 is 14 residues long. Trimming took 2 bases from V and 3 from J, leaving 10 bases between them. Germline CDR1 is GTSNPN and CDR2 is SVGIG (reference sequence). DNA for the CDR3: TGTGCCTGGAGTCCAGGGAGGGCTAATGAAAAACTGTTTTTT. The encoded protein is CAWSPGRANEKLFF. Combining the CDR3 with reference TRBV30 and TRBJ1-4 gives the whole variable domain SQTIHQWPATLVQPVGSPLSLECTVEGTSNPNLYWYRQAAGRGLQLLFYSVGIGQISSEVPQNLSASRPQDRQFILSSKKLLLSDSGFYLCAWSPGRANEKLFFGSGTQLSVL.

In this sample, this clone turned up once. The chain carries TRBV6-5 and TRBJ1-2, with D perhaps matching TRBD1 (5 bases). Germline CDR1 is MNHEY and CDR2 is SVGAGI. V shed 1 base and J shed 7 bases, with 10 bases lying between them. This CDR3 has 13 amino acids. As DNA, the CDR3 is TGTGCCAGCAGTTACTACCAGGGCTTTGGCTACACCTTC. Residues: CASSYYQGFGYTF.

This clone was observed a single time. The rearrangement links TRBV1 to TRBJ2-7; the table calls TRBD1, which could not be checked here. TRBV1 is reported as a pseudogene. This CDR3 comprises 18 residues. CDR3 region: CTSSPTKFPGQGRNEQYF. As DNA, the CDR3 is TGCACCAGCAGCCCTACAAAATTCCCGGGACAGGGGAGGAACGAGCAGTACTTC.

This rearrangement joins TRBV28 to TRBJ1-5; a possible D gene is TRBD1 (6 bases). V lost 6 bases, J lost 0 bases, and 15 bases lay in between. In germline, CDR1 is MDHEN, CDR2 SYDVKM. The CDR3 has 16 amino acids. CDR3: CASRGARDTSNQPQHF. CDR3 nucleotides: TGTGCCAGCAGGGGGGCCCGGGACACTAGCAATCAGCCCCAGCATTTT.

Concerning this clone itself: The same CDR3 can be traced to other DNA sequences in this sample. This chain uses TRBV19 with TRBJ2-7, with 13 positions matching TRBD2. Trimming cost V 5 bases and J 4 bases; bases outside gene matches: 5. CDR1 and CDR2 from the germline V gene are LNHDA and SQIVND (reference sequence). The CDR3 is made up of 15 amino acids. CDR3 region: CASSATSGRGYEQYF. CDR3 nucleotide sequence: TGTGCCAGTAGTGCCACTAGCGGGAGGGGTTACGAGCAGTACTTC.

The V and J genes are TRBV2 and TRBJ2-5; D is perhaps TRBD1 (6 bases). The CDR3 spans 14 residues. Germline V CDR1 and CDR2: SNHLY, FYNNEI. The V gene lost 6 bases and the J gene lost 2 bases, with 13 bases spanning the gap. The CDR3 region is CASSGTRGQETQYF. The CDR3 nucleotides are TGTGCCAGCAGCGGGACAAGAGGGCAAGAGACCCAGTACTTC.

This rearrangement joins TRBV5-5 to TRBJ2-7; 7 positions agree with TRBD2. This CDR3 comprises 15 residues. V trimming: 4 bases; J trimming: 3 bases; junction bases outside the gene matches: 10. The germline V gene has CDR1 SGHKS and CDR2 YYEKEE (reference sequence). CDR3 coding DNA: TGTGCCAGCAGCCGAGATGGTGGCGGGAGCTACGAGCAGTACTTC. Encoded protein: CASSRDGGGSYEQYF.